Detailed here is one TCR beta chain. Antigen specificity is unknown. The data are from a study of shared clonotypes between healthy human individuals. Regarding the study as a whole: Measured sharing among donors was expected to vary with sequencing depth. Non-shared clonotypes had lower generation probabilities than those shared by all four donors. Estimated richness was generally greater in naive than memory subsets.

Some clones are missing from TCRdb's copy, which holds only in-frame ones; the method was immunoSEQ multiplex PCR. Of 1,400,000 or so clones in the sample, 98% are singletons; the top ten hold 0.36%. Partitioning of CD4+ cells yielded a CD45RA+ naive subset and a CD45RA-negative memory subset. This sequence originates from a young man in good health. Sequencing was done on a sample of naive CD4+ T cells sorted from blood. Noted subset: CD45RA+ positively selected.

The CDR3 is CASSQAGPSSEQYF. The CDR3 DNA is TGCGCCAGCAGCCAAGCTGGTCCTAGTTCCGAGCAGTACTTC. V gene TRBV4-3 combines with J gene TRBJ2-7; D is ambiguous. V was pared by 1 base and J by 6 bases, with 13 bases between. Looked up from germline, CDR1 is LGHNA and CDR2 is YSLEER. The CDR3 is made up of 14 amino acids.